This entry features one T cell receptor (beta chain) sequence. This entry belongs to a study of blood T cell repertoires in COVID-19. Study overall: Sources were T cells, B-cell-depleted T cells, or PBMCs; the material itself was cDNA or gDNA.

In the original workflow: How many nucleated cells were present was estimated from reference gene primer amplification. Data came from immunoSEQ multiplex PCR; TCRdb stores just in-frame clones and leaves some out. The V and J calls and clone size were taken over from that table, and D and trimming were inferred from the DNA. The sample holds about 120,000 clones, around 87% seen once. This CDR3 is built from 14 residues. Trimming cost V 4 bases and J 9 bases, with 13 bases left between them. Per the germline V gene, CDR1 is SGHTA and CDR2 is FQGTGA. The sequence was obtained from a woman aged 55-70 years with COVID-19, enrolled during active disease. The J gene is TRBJ1-6, the V gene TRBV7-3; tentatively, D is TRBD1 (6 bases). The sequenced sample consisted of peripheral blood. The CDR3 nucleotides read TGTGCCAGCAGCTCGGGACAATTCGGTTCACCCCTCCACTTT. It codes for CASSSGQFGSPLHF.